This T cell receptor (beta chain) was profiled in a study of blood T cell repertoires in COVID-19. For the study at large: The origin of the acute and convalescent COVID-19 samples was the United States, Italy and Spain. Nucleic acid was either cDNA or gDNA, and it came from T cells, B-cell-depleted T cells, or PBMCs.

Germline assignment: CDR1 KGHDR and CDR2 SFDVKD. The CDR3 totals 13 residues. The V and J ends lost 4 bases and 5 bases respectively, with 10 bases between them. The authors' processing: Nucleated cell number was recorded as an estimate derived from reference gene primer amplification. TCRdb keeps only in-frame clones here, not all; method: immunoSEQ multiplex PCR. V, J and clone size are those of that table, while D and trimming were read from the DNA. The sample has approximately 220,000 clones, 65% to 85% seen once. The source of this sequence is a woman between 45 and 65 years old with acute or convalescent COVID-19. The gene calls are TRBV24-1 and TRBJ1-2; unclear D gene. Sequencing was done on a sample of peripheral blood. CDR3 bases: TGTGCCACCAGTGAATGGCGGTTTTATGGCTACACCTTC. It encodes CATSEWRFYGYTF.